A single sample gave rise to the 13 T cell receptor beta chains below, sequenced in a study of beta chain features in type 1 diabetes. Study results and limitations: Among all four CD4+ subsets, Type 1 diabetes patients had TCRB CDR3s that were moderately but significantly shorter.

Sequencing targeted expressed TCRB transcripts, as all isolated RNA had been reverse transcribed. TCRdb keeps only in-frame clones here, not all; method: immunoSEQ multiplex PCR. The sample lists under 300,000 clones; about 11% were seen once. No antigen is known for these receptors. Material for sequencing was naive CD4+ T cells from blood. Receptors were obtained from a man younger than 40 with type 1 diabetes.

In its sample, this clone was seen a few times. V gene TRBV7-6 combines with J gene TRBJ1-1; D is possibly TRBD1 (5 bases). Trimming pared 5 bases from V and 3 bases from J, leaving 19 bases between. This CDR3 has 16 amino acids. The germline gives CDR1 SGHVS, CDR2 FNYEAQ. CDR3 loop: CASSGGWGTRDTEAFF. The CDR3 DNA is TGTGCCAGCAGCGGGGGGTGGGGGACCCGAGACACTGAAGCTTTCTTT.

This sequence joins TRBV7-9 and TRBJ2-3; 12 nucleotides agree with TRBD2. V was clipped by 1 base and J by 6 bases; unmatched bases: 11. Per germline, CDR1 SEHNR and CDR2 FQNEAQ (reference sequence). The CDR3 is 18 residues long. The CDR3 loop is CASSLDRLAGGPGDTQYF. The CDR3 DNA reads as TGTGCCAGCAGCTTAGATCGGCTAGCGGGGGGGCCTGGGGATACGCAGTATTTT.

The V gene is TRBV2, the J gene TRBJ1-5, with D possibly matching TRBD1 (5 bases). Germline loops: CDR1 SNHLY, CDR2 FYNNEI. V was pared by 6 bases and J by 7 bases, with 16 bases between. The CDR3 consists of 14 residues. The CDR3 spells CASRQGLRRQPQHF. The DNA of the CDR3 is TGTGCCAGCAGGCAGGGTCTTAGGCGACAGCCCCAGCATTTT.

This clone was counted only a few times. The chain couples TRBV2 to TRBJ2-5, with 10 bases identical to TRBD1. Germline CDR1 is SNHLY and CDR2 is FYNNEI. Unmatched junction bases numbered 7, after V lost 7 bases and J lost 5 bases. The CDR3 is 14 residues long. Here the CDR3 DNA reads TGTGCCAGCAAACTAGGGACAGGGGAGGAGACCCAGTACTTC. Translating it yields CASKLGTGEETQYF.

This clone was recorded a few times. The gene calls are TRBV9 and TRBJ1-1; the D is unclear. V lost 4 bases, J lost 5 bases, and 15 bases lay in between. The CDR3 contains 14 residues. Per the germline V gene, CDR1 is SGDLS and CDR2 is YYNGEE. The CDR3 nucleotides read TGTGCCAGCAGCCCATACTCCGGGTGGACTGAAGCTTTCTTT. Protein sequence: CASSPYSGWTEAFF. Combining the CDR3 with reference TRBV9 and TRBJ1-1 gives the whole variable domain DSGVTQTPKHLITATGQRVTLRCSPRSGDLSVYWYQQSLDQGLQFLIQYYNGEERAKGNILERFSAQQFPDLHSELNLSSLELGDSALYFCASSPYSGWTEAFFGQGTRLTVV.

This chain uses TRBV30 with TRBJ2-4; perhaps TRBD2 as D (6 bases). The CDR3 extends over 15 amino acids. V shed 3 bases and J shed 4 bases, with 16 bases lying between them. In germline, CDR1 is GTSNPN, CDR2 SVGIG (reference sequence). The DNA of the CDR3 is TGTGCCTGGAGCCGGGACTTCCCTTTGAAAAACATTCAGTACTTC. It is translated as CAWSRDFPLKNIQYF.

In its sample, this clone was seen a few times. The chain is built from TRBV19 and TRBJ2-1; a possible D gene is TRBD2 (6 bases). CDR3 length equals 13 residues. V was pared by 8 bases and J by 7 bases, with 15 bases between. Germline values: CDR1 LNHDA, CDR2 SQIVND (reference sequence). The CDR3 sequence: CASGDPGRNEQFF. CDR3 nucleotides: TGTGCCAGTGGGGACCCGGGGAGGAATGAGCAGTTCTTC. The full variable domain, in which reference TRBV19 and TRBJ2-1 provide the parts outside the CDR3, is DGGITQSPKYLFRKEGQNVTLSCEQNLNHDAMYWYRQDPGQGLRLIYYSQIVNDFQKGDIAEGYSVSREKKESFPLTVTSAQKNPTAFYLCASGDPGRNEQFFGPGTRLTVL.

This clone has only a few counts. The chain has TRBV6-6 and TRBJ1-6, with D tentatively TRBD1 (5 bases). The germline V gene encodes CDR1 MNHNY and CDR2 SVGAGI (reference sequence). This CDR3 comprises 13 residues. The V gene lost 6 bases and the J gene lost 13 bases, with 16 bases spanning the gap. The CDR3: CASRAQVGSPLHF. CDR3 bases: TGTGCCAGCAGAGCACAGGTTGGAAGCCCCCTCCACTTT.

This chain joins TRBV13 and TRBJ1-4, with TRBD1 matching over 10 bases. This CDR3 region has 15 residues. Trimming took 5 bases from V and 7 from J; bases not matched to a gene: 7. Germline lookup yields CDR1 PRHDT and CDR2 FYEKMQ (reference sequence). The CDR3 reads CASSARGQGIEKLFF. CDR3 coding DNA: TGTGCCAGCAGCGCCAGGGGACAGGGGATTGAAAAACTGTTTTTT.

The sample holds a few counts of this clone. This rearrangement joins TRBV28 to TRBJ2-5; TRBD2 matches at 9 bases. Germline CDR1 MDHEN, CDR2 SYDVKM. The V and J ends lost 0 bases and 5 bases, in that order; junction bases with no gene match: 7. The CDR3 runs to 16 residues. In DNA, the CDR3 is TGTGCCAGCAGTTTATGGGGGGCTAGCGGGGATGAGACCCAGTACTTC. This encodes CASSLWGASGDETQYF.

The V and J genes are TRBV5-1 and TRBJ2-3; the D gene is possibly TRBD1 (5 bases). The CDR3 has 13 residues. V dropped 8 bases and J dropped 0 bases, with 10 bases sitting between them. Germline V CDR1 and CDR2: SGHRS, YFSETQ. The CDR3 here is CASRQSSTDTQYF. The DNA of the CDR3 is TGCGCCAGTCGACAGTCTAGCACAGATACGCAGTATTTT.

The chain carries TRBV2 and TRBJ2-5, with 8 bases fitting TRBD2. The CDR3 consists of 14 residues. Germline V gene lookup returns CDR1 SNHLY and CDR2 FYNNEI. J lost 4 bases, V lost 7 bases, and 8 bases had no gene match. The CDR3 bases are TGTGCCAGCATCCGACTAGCGTGGGGAGAGACCCAGTACTTC. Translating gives CASIRLAWGETQYF.

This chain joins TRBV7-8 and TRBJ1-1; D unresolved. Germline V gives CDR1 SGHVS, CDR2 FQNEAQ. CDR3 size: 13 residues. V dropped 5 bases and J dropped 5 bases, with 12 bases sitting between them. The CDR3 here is CASSPTRRTEAFF. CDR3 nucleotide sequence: TGTGCCAGCAGCCCCACGCGGAGGACTGAAGCTTTCTTT.